This entry is about one T cell receptor (beta chain). Trimming removed 3 bases at V and 6 bases at J, with 6 bases between. The CDR3 is made up of 12 amino acids. CDR1 LNHDA and CDR2 SQIVND come from the germline V gene (reference sequence). These data are taken from a study of blood T cell repertoires in COVID-19. In the study overall: The origin of the acute and convalescent COVID-19 samples was the United States, Italy and Spain.

As processed by the authors: Researchers report that nucleated cell counts were estimated from reference gene primer amplification. Data came from immunoSEQ multiplex PCR; TCRdb stores just in-frame clones and leaves some out. Clonal size and the V and J genes are those of that table, whereas D and trimming came from the DNA. The sample has 60,000 to 75,000 clones, 79% seen once; the top ten hold roughly a tenth. This receptor was taken from a woman aged 45 to 65 with acute or convalescent COVID-19. The gene calls are TRBV19 and TRBJ1-5; D remains ambiguous. Sequencing was performed on peripheral blood. CDR3 nucleotides: TGTGCCAGTAGTATTACGAGTCAGCCCCAGCATTTT. Translated, it gives CASSITSQPQHF.